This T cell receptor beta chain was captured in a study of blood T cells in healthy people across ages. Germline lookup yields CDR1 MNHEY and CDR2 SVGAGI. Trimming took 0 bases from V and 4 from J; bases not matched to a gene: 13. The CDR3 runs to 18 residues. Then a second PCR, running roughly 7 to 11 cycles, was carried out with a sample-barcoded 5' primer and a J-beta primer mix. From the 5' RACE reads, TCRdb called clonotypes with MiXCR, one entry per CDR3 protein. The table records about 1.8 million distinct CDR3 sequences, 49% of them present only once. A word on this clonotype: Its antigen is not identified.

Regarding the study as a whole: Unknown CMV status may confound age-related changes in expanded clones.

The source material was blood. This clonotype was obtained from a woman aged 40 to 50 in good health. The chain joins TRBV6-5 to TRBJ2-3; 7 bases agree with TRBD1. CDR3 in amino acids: CASSYSGRRQGVADTQYF. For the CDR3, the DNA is TGTGCCAGCAGTTACTCAGGACGCAGACAGGGTGTAGCAGATACGCAGTATTTT.